This T cell receptor gamma chain was found in a study of Vδ1+ human thymocytes. V lost 1 base, J lost 3 bases, and 12 bases stayed unmatched. Germline lookup yields CDR1 EGSNGY and CDR2 YDSYNSKV. This CDR3 contains 16 residues. Between about 96% and 99.6% of sorted thymocytes were Vdelta1+. The study's findings and limits: Around 18% of thymic delta-chain sequences were Vdelta2, with few Vdelta3, unlike blood Vdelta1+ controls. The authors advised highly purified populations and single-cell validation. Thymic TRG and TRD repertoires appeared highly polyclonal, with Gaussian CDR3 length distributions.

Concerning this clone: Its antigen is still unknown.

RNA was extracted from the cells and then reverse transcribed. The CDR3 regions were amplified by multiplex PCR from V-gene primers to a constant-region primer. TCRdb re-called clones from the multiplex PCR reads via CATT. Seen here are about 36,000 gamma-chain clones, 20% to 25% observed once, and the top ten hold under 2%. This sequence originates from a girl under three years old who had congenital heart surgery. The genes are TRGV2 and TRGJ1 or TRGJ2. Input material: Vdelta1+ gamma-delta thymocytes from the thymus. Indicated subset: FACS-sorted CD3+ TCRalphabeta- TCRVdelta1+ TCRVdelta2- thymocytes. The DNA for the CDR3 is TGTGCCACCTGGGACGGCACCTTCCACCTTTATTATAAGAAACTCTTT. Protein: CATWDGTFHLYYKKLF.